Following are 31 T cell receptor beta chains from one sample sequenced in a study of OX40 agonist ivuxolimab in advanced cancers. Produced via immunoSEQ multiplex PCR; TCRdb's table is partial and in-frame only. This table holds approximately 52,000 clones, roughly 82% found once. Sequences were derived from CD4+ or CD8+ T cells sorted from blood, sampled in a trial of the OX40 agonist ivuxolimab. Receptors were obtained from an adult with an advanced solid tumor such as melanoma, head and neck, liver or kidney cancer.

This sequence joins TRBV6-6 and TRBJ2-3; 9 nucleotides line up with TRBD2. The CDR3 covers 14 residues. The germline V gene has CDR1 MNHNY and CDR2 SVGAGI (reference sequence). V trimming: 6 bases; J trimming: 7 bases; junction bases outside the gene matches: 8. CDR3 DNA: TGTGCCAGCAGATCTAGCGGGGAGGGGAATACGCAGTATTTT. This codes for CASRSSGEGNTQYF.

This rearrangement joins TRBV9 to TRBJ2-3, with TRBD1 matching 7 bases. With 6 bases clipped from V and 3 bases from J, the junction kept 10 bases outside the gene matches. CDR3 length: 15 residues. The germline CDR1 and CDR2 sequences are SGDLS and YYNGEE. CDR3 sequence (DNA): TGTGCCAGCACCTTGACAGGGCTTGGGACAGATACGCAGTATTTT. Translating gives CASTLTGLGTDTQYF.

The chain employs TRBV11-2 and TRBJ1-1, with D hard to call. The V gene lost 2 bases and the J gene lost 5 bases, with 15 bases spanning the gap. Germline V lookup: CDR1 SGHAT, CDR2 FQNNGV. CDR3 length: 15 amino acids. CDR3 nucleotide sequence: TGTGCCAGCAGCTTACCTACTCGGGGAGTTACTGAAGCTTTCTTT. It specifies CASSLPTRGVTEAFF.

This rearrangement joins TRBV7-9 to TRBJ1-2; no clear D. The V gene's germline CDR1 is SEHNR and CDR2 FQNEAQ (reference sequence). Trimming shortened V by 3 bases and J by 6 bases, and 14 bases separated the two germline ends. CDR3 length: 14 amino acids. This CDR3 reads CASSFVDGRNGYTF. The CDR3 DNA reads as TGTGCCAGCAGCTTTGTGGACGGGAGGAATGGCTACACCTTC.

The J gene is TRBJ2-2, the V gene TRBV7-6; TRBD2 matches at 11 bases. Germline V gene data show CDR1 as SGHVS and CDR2 as FNYEAQ. With 3 bases clipped from V and 5 bases from J, the junction kept 5 bases outside the gene matches. This CDR3 comprises 16 residues. CDR3 protein: CASSFLLAGGTGELFF. The CDR3 DNA reads as TGTGCCAGCAGCTTTCTTCTAGCGGGGGGTACCGGGGAGCTGTTTTTT.

The chain carries TRBV5-4 and TRBJ1-1; D is perhaps TRBD1 (5 bases). The CDR3 loop spans 15 amino acids. The germline CDR1 and CDR2 sequences are SGHNT and YYREEE (reference sequence). V was cut by 1 base and J by 1 base, with 11 bases left in between. The CDR3 spells CASSLPGRANTEAFF. Written as DNA, the CDR3 is TGTGCCAGCAGCTTGCCGGGACGGGCGAACACTGAAGCTTTCTTT. The variable domain in full, with the rest retrieved from reference TRBV5-4 and TRBJ1-1, is ETGVTQSPTHLIKTRGQQVTLRCSSQSGHNTVSWYQQALGQGPQFIFQYYREEENGRGNFPPRFSGLQFPNYSSELNVNALELDDSALYLCASSLPGRANTEAFFGQGTRLTVV.

This rearrangement joins TRBV5-7 to TRBJ2-5, with no clear D. Being an ORF, TRBV5-7 has a function that is uncertain. The CDR3 has 14 amino acids. V lost 4 bases to trimming and J lost 5 bases, with 15 bases between them. CDR3 nucleotide sequence: TGTGCCAGCAGCAGCCCCCGGACCGAGGAGACCCAGTACTTC. Residues: CASSSPRTEETQYF.

V is TRBV6-1 and J is TRBJ2-5; D remains ambiguous. The CDR3 runs to 11 residues. Trimming removed 9 bases from V and 5 bases from J, with 10 bases in between. Germline V gives CDR1 MNHNS, CDR2 SASEGT. CDR3 bases: TGTGCCAGTATCCTCGGGGAGACCCAGTACTTC. This encodes CASILGETQYF.

The rearrangement links TRBV28 to TRBJ2-7, with 7 bases aligning to TRBD1. With 7 bases clipped from V and 3 bases from J, the junction kept 12 bases outside the gene matches. The CDR3 spans 15 residues. Germline V gene data show CDR1 as MDHEN and CDR2 as SYDVKM. In DNA form, the CDR3 reads TGTGCCAGCAACCAACCGGGACAGACCTACTACGAGCAGTACTTC. Its translation: CASNQPGQTYYEQYF.

This chain uses TRBV5-6 with TRBJ1-6, with TRBD1 matching over 7 bases. CDR3 length: 14 residues. Germline trimming cut 4 bases from V and 8 bases from J; bases unmatched to any gene: 6. Germline V lookup: CDR1 SGHDT, CDR2 YYEEEE. The CDR3, as DNA: TGTGCCAGCAGCATTACAGGGGTGGATTCACCCCTCCACTTT. Translated: CASSITGVDSPLHF.

The chain recombines TRBV7-8 with TRBJ1-6; possible D gene TRBD1, 6 bases. Germline CDR1 and CDR2: SGHVS and FQNEAQ. The CDR3 is 16 amino acids. V was cut by 5 bases and J by 10 bases, with 21 bases left in between. The CDR3 sequence is CASSPTLTGLGSPLHF. The DNA for the CDR3 is TGTGCCAGCAGCCCAACATTAACAGGGTTAGGGTCACCCCTCCACTTT.

This clone was seen a handful of times. This chain joins TRBV7-3 and TRBJ2-3; 11 bases are a match to TRBD2. Per germline, CDR1 SGHTA and CDR2 FQGTGA. The J segment lost 4 bases and the V segment lost 5 bases, leaving 8 bases of the junction unmatched. The CDR3 runs to 16 residues. The CDR3 loop reads CASSLIAGGPSDTQYF. The CDR3 DNA reads TGTGCCAGCAGCCTCATAGCGGGGGGGCCTTCAGATACGCAGTATTTT.

There are a few counts of this clone. The chain carries TRBV6-5 and TRBJ1-5; 8 nucleotides align to TRBD1. Germline V gene sequence: CDR1 MNHEY, CDR2 SVGAGI. The CDR3 sequence is 15 residues long. J was trimmed by 5 bases and V by 4 bases; bases with no gene match: 7. CDR3 loop: CASSSWQGADQPQHF. The CDR3 region has the DNA TGTGCCAGCAGTTCTTGGCAGGGGGCGGATCAGCCCCAGCATTTT.

The V gene is TRBV5-4, the J gene TRBJ2-5; possible D gene TRBD2, 7 bases. The CDR3 has 13 amino acids. Germline lookup yields CDR1 SGHNT and CDR2 YYREEE (reference sequence). Between the trimmed V and J ends, which lost 2 bases and 7 bases, there was a span of 12 bases. The CDR3 loop is CASSFGQRGTQYF. The CDR3 nucleotides read TGTGCCAGCAGCTTCGGACAGCGGGGGACCCAGTACTTC.

This rearrangement joins TRBV28 to TRBJ1-1; maybe TRBD1 (5 bases). Germline CDR1 is MDHEN and CDR2 is SYDVKM. The length of the CDR3 is 15 residues. Trimming shortened V by 5 bases and J by 7 bases, and 20 bases separated the two germline ends. The CDR3 reads CASSPKDNLDGEAFF. CDR3 DNA sequence: TGTGCCAGCAGTCCGAAGGACAACCTAGACGGTGAAGCTTTCTTT.

J is TRBJ2-1 and V is TRBV4-1; TRBD2 aligns across 12 bases. The CDR3 spans 17 residues. J lost 7 bases, V lost 3 bases, and 10 bases had no gene match. Germline lookup yields CDR1 MGHRA and CDR2 YSYEKL. The CDR3 DNA reads TGCGCCAGCAGCCAGGACCCTAGCGGGGGGGCGCGGAATGAGCAGTTCTTC. Amino acids: CASSQDPSGGARNEQFF.

The chain has TRBV30 and TRBJ2-5; D is tentatively TRBD1 or TRBD2 (5 bases each). TRBJ2-7 explains the end of the DNA better; the J call may be wrong. The length of the CDR3 is 18 residues. Germline V gene lookup returns CDR1 GTSNPN and CDR2 SVGIG (reference sequence). The CDR3: CASRGVSFVGKGIYEQYF. CDR3 in DNA: TGTGCCTCTAGAGGGGTCTCCTTTGTCGGGAAGGGGATCTACGAGCAGTACTTC.

The V and J genes are TRBV5-5 and TRBJ2-7; D could derive from TRBD1 or TRBD2 (5 bases each). V lost 2 bases and J lost 1, with 10 bases in between. The germline CDR1 and CDR2 sequences are SGHKS and YYEKEE (reference sequence). This CDR3 is 14 amino acids long. The CDR3 spells CASSLGTASYEQYF. Written as DNA, the CDR3 is TGTGCCAGCAGCTTAGGGACCGCATCCTACGAGCAGTACTTC. The full variable domain, in which reference TRBV5-5 and TRBJ2-7 provide the parts outside the CDR3, is DAGVTQSPTHLIKTRGQQVTLRCSPISGHKSVSWYQQVLGQGPQFIFQYYEKEERGRGNFPDRFSARQFPNYSSELNVNALLLGDSALYLCASSLGTASYEQYFGPGTRLTVT.

The V and J genes are TRBV19 and TRBJ1-2, with D hard to call. The CDR3 consists of 14 residues. Trimming cost V 4 bases and J 3 bases, with 12 bases left between them. The V gene's germline CDR1 is LNHDA and CDR2 SQIVND (reference sequence). In DNA form, the CDR3 reads TGTGCCAGTAGTAAAACTGTGACTGACTATGGCTACACCTTC. Its protein is CASSKTVTDYGYTF.

V and J are TRBV5-1 and TRBJ2-2; 7 bases are a match to TRBD1. Trimming at V came to 9 bases and at J to 0 bases, leaving 8 bases not matched to a gene. Germline loops: CDR1 SGHRS, CDR2 YFSETQ. The CDR3 loop spans 15 amino acids. CDR3 DNA: TGCGCCACCGCGGTAGGGGGCACGAACACCGGGGAGCTGTTTTTT. Translation gives CATAVGGTNTGELFF.

The chain couples TRBV13 to TRBJ1-1; D unclear. Deletions cut 0 bases from V and 4 bases from J, with 9 bases between. The V gene's germline CDR1 is PRHDT and CDR2 FYEKMQ (reference sequence). The CDR3 has 14 amino acids. This CDR3 reads CASSLGLGSTEAFF. The CDR3 DNA sequence: TGTGCCAGCAGCTTAGGCCTGGGGTCCACTGAAGCTTTCTTT.

The V call is TRBV5-6, the J call TRBJ1-2; 10 nucleotides align to TRBD1. Losses at the gene ends were 0 bases for V and 4 bases for J; bases not matched to a gene: 3. CDR3 length: 15 residues. Germline CDR1 SGHDT, CDR2 YYEEEE. The CDR3, as DNA: TGTGCCAGCAGCTTGGGGGGACAGGGGACCTATGGCTACACCTTC. Its protein is CASSLGGQGTYGYTF.

V is TRBV7-9 and J is TRBJ2-5; D is unresolved. V was pared by 7 bases and J by 3 bases, with 6 bases between. The CDR3 length is 11 residues. Germline lookup yields CDR1 SEHNR and CDR2 FQNEAQ (reference sequence). For the CDR3, the DNA is TGTGCCAGCAACACGGAAGAGACCCAGTACTTC. Its translation is CASNTEETQYF. Based on the CDR3 plus reference TRBV7-9 and TRBJ2-5, the full variable domain is DTGVSQNPRHKITKRGQNVTFRCDPISEHNRLYWYRQTLGQGPEFLTYFQNEAQLEKSRLLSDRFSAERPKGSFSTLEIQRTEQGDSAMYLCASNTEETQYFGPGTRLLVL.

The genes are TRBV11-2 and TRBJ2-1, with D hard to call. This CDR3 has 15 amino acids. The germline V and J ends were trimmed by 0 bases and 3 bases, with 9 bases remaining between them. Germline V CDR1 and CDR2: SGHAT, FQNNGV. CDR3 nucleotides: TGTGCCAGCAGCTTAGATGGTGGGGACTACAATGAGCAGTTCTTC. Translation: CASSLDGGDYNEQFF.

J is TRBJ2-1 and V is TRBV14, with TRBD2 identical over 9 bases. V shed 1 base, J shed 5 bases, and the junction held 6 bases outside the gene matches. The CDR3 has 16 amino acids. Germline assignment: CDR1 SGHDN and CDR2 FVKESK. DNA of the CDR3: TGTGCCAGCAGCCAAGTAGGAGCGGGGGGCCACAATGAGCAGTTCTTC. It is translated as CASSQVGAGGHNEQFF.

The chain uses TRBV7-2 and TRBJ2-7, with D possibly being TRBD2 (6 bases). CDR1 and CDR2 (germline): SGHTA, FQGNSA. V lost 1 base, J lost 2 bases, and 12 bases lay in between. This CDR3 region has 15 residues. The CDR3 DNA is TGTGCCAGCAGCTTAGTAGCGGAGAGGACCTACGAGCAGTACTTC. Amino acids: CASSLVAERTYEQYF.

The chain has TRBV5-4 and TRBJ2-7; D may match TRBD1 or TRBD2 (6 bases each). This CDR3 is 15 amino acids long. V was trimmed by 4 bases and J by 6 bases, leaving 20 bases between them. Germline lookup yields CDR1 SGHNT and CDR2 YYREEE (reference sequence). The CDR3 here is CASSPGGGRVFEQYF. CDR3 nucleotides: TGTGCCAGCAGCCCTGGTGGGGGGCGCGTTTTCGAGCAGTACTTC.

The V gene is TRBV27, the J gene TRBJ2-7; TRBD1 is a possible D gene (5 bases). The CDR3 length is 15 residues. The V gene's germline CDR1 is MNHEY and CDR2 SMNVEV (reference sequence). The V gene lost 4 bases and the J gene lost 3 bases, with 16 bases spanning the gap. CDR3 bases: TGTGCCAGCAGTTCCGAAAGGACATACCACTACGAGCAGTACTTC. Translating gives CASSSERTYHYEQYF.

The chain couples TRBV7-8 to TRBJ2-3, with a possible D match to TRBD2 (6 bases). This CDR3 has 15 amino acids. Germline CDR1 SGHVS, CDR2 FQNEAQ. V lost 3 bases and J lost 0, with 10 bases in between. CDR3 amino acids: CASSLRGRSTDTQYF. The DNA of the CDR3 is TGTGCCAGCAGCTTGCGGGGCCGTAGCACAGATACGCAGTATTTT.

The gene calls are TRBV30 and TRBJ1-5; TRBD1 agrees at 8 bases. The germline gives CDR1 GTSNPN, CDR2 SVGIG (reference sequence). V shed 7 bases, J shed 4 bases, and the junction held 6 bases outside the gene matches. The CDR3 consists of 13 residues. The CDR3 coding sequence is TGTGCCTATGGACAGGGAGGGAATCAGCCCCAGCATTTT. Translating it yields CAYGQGGNQPQHF. The whole variable domain, remainder taken from reference TRBV30 and TRBJ1-5, is SQTIHQWPATLVQPVGSPLSLECTVEGTSNPNLYWYRQAAGRGLQLLFYSVGIGQISSEVPQNLSASRPQDRQFILSSKKLLLSDSGFYLCAYGQGGNQPQHFGDGTRLSIL.

A single count supports this clone. The V and J genes are TRBV19 and TRBJ1-2; TRBD1 is a possible D gene (5 bases). Between the trimmed V and J ends, which lost 4 bases and 1 base, there was a span of 10 bases. Germline CDR1 and CDR2: LNHDA and SQIVND (reference sequence). CDR3 length equals 14 residues. The CDR3 here is CASSTLTDNYGYTF. In DNA, the CDR3 is TGTGCCAGTAGTACGCTGACAGATAACTATGGCTACACCTTC.